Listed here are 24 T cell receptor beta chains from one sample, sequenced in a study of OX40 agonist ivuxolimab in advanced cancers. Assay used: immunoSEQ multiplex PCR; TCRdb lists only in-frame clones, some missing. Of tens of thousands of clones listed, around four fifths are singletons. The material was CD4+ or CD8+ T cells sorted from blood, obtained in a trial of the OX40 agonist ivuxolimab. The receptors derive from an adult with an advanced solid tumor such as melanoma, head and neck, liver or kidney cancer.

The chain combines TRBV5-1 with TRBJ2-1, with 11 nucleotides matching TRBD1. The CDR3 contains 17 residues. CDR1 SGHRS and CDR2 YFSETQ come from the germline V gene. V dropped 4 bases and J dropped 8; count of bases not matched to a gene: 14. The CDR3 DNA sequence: TGCGCCAGCAGCCTAAGCTTTCCGGACAGGGGGCATGATGAGCAGTTCTTC. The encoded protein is CASSLSFPDRGHDEQFF.

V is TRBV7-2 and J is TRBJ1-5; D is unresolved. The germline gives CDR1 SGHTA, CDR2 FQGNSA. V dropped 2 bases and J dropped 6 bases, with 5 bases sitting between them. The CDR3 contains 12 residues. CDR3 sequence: CASSLNGQPQHF. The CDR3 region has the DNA TGTGCCAGCAGCTTAAACGGTCAGCCCCAGCATTTT.

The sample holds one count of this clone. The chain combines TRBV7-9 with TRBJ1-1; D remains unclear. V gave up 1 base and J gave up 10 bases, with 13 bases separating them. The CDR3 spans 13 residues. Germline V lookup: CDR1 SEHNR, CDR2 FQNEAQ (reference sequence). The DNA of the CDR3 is TGTGCCAGCAGCTTAGGGCCTACTCTCGGAGCTTTCTTT. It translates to CASSLGPTLGAFF.

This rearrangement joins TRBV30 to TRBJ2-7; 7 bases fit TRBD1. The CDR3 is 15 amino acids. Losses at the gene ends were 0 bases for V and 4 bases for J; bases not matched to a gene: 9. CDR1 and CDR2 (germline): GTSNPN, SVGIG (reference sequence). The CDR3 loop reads CAWSVARDRRYEQYF. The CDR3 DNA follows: TGTGCCTGGAGTGTAGCGAGGGACAGACGATACGAGCAGTACTTC.

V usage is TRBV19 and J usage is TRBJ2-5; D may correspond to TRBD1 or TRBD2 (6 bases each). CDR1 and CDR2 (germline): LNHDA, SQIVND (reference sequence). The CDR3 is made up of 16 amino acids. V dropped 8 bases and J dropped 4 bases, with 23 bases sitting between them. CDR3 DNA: TGTGCCAGTCGGCGGGGAAACCGGGACACCGGAGAGACCCAGTACTTC. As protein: CASRRGNRDTGETQYF.

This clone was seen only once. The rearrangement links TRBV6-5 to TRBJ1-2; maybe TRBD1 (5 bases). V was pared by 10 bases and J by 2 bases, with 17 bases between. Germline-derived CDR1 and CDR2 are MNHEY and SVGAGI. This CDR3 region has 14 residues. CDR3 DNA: TGTGCCATCTCATTGACAGCCGACAACTATGGCTACACCTTC. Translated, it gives CAISLTADNYGYTF.

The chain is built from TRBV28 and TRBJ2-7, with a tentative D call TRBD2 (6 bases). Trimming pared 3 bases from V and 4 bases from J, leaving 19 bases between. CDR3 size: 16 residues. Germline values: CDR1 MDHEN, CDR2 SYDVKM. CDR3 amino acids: CASSLPRGAEGYEQYV. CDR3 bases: TGTGCCAGCAGTTTGCCCCGAGGAGCGGAGGGGTACGAGCAGTACGTC.

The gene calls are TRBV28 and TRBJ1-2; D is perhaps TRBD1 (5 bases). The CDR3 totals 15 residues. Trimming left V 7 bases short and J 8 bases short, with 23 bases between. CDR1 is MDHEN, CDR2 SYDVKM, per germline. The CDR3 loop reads CASTPPNRPGRGYTF. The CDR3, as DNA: TGTGCCAGCACCCCCCCCAACCGTCCGGGACGCGGCTACACCTTC.

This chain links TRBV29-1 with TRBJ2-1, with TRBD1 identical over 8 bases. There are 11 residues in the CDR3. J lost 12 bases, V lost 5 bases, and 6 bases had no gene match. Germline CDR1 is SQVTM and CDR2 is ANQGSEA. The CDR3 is CSVKQGVLQFF. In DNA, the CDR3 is TGCAGCGTTAAACAGGGGGTTCTGCAGTTCTTC.

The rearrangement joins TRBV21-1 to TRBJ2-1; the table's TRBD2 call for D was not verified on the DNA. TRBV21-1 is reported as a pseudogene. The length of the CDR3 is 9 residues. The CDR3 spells CASRHRVFF. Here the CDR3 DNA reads TGTGCCAGCAGACACCGGGTGTTCTTC.

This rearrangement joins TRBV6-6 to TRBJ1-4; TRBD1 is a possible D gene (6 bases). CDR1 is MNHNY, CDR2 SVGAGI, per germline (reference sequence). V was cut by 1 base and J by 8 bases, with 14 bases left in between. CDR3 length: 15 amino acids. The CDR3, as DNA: TGTGCCAGCAGTTACTTGACAGGCCGAAGAGAAAAACTGTTTTTT. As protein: CASSYLTGRREKLFF.

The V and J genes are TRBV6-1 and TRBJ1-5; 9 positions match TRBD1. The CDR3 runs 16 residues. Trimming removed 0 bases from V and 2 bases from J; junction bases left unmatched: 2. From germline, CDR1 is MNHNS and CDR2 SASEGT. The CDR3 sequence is CASSEAGQGRNQPQHF. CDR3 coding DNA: TGTGCCAGCAGTGAAGCGGGACAGGGTCGCAATCAGCCCCAGCATTTT.

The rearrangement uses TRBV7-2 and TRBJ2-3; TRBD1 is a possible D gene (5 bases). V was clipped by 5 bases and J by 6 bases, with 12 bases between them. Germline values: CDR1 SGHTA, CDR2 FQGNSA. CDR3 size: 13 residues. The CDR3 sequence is CASSAPGSDTQYF. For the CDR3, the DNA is TGTGCCAGCAGCGCCCCAGGGTCCGATACGCAGTATTTT.

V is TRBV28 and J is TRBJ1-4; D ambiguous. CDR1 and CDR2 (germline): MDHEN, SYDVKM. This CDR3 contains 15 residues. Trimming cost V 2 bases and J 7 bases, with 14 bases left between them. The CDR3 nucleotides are TGTGCCAGCAGTTTACAAAAGTCGTTGGGTGAAAAACTGTTTTTT. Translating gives CASSLQKSLGEKLFF.

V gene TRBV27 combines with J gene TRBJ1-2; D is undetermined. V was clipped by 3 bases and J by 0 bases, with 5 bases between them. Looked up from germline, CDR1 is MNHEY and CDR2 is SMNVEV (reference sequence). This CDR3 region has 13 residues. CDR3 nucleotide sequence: TGTGCCAGCAGTTTCAGCCCTAACTATGGCTACACCTTC. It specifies CASSFSPNYGYTF.

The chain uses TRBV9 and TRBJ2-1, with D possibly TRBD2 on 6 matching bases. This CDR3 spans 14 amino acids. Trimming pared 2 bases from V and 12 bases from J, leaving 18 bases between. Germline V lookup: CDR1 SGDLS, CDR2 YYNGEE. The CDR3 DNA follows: TGTGCCAGCAGCGTGGGCGGGGACCCGACGGGGCAGTTCTTC. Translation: CASSVGGDPTGQFF. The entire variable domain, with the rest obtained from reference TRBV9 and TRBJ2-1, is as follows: DSGVTQTPKHLITATGQRVTLRCSPRSGDLSVYWYQQSLDQGLQFLIQYYNGEERAKGNILERFSAQQFPDLHSELNLSSLELGDSALYFCASSVGGDPTGQFFGPGTRLTVL.

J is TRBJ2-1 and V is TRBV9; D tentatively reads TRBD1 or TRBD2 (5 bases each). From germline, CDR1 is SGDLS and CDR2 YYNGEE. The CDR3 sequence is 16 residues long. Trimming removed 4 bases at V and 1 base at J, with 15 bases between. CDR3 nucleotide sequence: TGTGCCAGCAGCCCCTCCTCGGGGCAGTCCTACAATGAGCAGTTCTTC. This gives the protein CASSPSSGQSYNEQFF.

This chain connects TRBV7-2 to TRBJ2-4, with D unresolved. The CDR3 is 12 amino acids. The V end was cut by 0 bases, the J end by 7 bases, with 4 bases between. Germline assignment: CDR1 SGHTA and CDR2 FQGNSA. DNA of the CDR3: TGTGCCAGCAGCTTAGCGGGGAACATTCAGTACTTC. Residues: CASSLAGNIQYF.

The CDR3 loop reads CASTQGGAGEAFF. The CDR3 nucleotides read TGTGCCAGCACCCAAGGGGGCGCGGGTGAAGCTTTCTTT. The chain joins TRBV6-5 to TRBJ1-1; 7 nucleotides align to TRBD1. The CDR3 has 13 amino acids. The V and J ends lost 7 bases and 7 bases, in that order; junction bases with no gene match: 9. Germline V gives CDR1 MNHEY, CDR2 SVGAGI.

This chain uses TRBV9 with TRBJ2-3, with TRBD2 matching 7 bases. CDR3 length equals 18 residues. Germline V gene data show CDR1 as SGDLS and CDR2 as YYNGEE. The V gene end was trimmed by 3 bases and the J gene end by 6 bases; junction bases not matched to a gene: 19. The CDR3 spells CASSARPGLYTPPDTQYF. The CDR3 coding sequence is TGTGCCAGCAGCGCTCGACCGGGACTATATACCCCGCCGGATACGCAGTATTTT.

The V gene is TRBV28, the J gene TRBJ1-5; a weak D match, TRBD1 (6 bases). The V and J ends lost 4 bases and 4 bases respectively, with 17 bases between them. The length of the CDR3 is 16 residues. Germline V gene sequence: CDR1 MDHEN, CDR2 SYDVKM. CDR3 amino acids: CASSWETEGGNQPQHF. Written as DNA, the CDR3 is TGTGCCAGCAGTTGGGAAACAGAGGGGGGGAATCAGCCCCAGCATTTT.

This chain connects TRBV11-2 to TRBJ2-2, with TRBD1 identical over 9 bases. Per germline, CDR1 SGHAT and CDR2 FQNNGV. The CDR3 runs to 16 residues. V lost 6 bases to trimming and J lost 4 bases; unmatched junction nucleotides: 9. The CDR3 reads CASSLDRGFTTGELFF. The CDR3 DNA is TGTGCCAGCAGTCTCGACAGGGGGTTCACCACCGGGGAGCTGTTTTTT.

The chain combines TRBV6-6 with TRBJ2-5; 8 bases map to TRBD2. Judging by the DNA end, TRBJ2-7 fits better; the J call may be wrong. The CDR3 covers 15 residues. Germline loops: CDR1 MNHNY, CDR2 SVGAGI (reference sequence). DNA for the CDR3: TGTGCCAGCAATCCAAGCGGGAGCTACTCCTACGAGCAGTACTTC. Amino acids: CASNPSGSYSYEQYF.

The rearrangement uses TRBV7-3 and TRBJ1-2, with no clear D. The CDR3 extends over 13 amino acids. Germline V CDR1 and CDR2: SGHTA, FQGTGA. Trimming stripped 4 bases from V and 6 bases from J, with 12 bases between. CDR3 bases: TGTGCCAGCAGCTCCACCAGCTGGGATGGCTACACCTTC. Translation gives CASSSTSWDGYTF. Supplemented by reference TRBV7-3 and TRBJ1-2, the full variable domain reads GAGVSQTPSNKVTEKGKYVELRCDPISGHTALYWYRQSLGQGPEFLIYFQGTGAADDSGLPNDRFFAVRPEGSVSTLKIQRTERGDSAVYLCASSSTSWDGYTFGSGTRLTVV.